The following is a T cell receptor (beta chain) sequence with its context. The data derive from a study of blood T cell repertoires in COVID-19. Whole-study context: From the United States, Italy and Spain came samples of acute and convalescent COVID-19. The cDNA or gDNA used as material had been derived from T cells, B-cell-depleted T cells, or PBMCs.

In the source study's methods: Reference gene primers were amplified, and this amplification served to estimate nucleated cell counts. Using immunoSEQ multiplex PCR, the repertoire was profiled, and TCRdb retains in-frame clones only, with some absent. V and J calls and clone size are given by that table; D and trimming were obtained from the DNA. The sample has over 250,000 clones, 85% to 90% seen once. Germline lookup yields CDR1 SGHNT and CDR2 YYREEE (reference sequence). Unmatched junction bases numbered 6, after V lost 2 bases and J lost 3 bases. CDR3 size: 16 residues. Material: peripheral blood. This chain connects TRBV5-4 to TRBJ2-3; 10 nucleotides align to TRBD2. This clonotype was sampled from a human donor in a cohort sampled during active COVID-19. DNA for the CDR3: TGTGCCAGCAGCTTTATAGCGGGAGGACCTACAGATACGCAGTATTTT. Translating gives CASSFIAGGPTDTQYF. The variable domain in full, with the rest retrieved from reference TRBV5-4 and TRBJ2-3, is ETGVTQSPTHLIKTRGQQVTLRCSSQSGHNTVSWYQQALGQGPQFIFQYYREEENGRGNFPPRFSGLQFPNYSSELNVNALELDDSALYLCASSFIAGGPTDTQYFGPGTRLTVL.